This TCR beta chain was retrieved from a study of beta chain features in type 1 diabetes. Study findings and constraints: Any HLA-type effect on TCRB rearrangement remained unresolved here. Shortening that was moderate but significant affected the TCRB CDR3s of Type 1 diabetes patients in all four CD4+ subsets.

Comments on this clone: Its antigen is not known. Within the sample, other DNA sequences also encode this same CDR3.

Every bit of the isolated RNA underwent reverse transcription, so sequencing read expressed TCRB transcripts. TCRdb's table, derived via immunoSEQ multiplex PCR, lists solely in-frame clones and lacks some. The sample has 330,000 or so clones; about 19% are singletons. Germline-derived CDR1 and CDR2 are SGHRS and YFSETQ. CDR3 length: 14 residues. V was trimmed by 4 bases and J by 1 base, leaving 11 bases between them. CD45RO/CCR7/CD25/CD127/CD95/CD27 sorting isolated CD4+ naive, central memory, regulatory and stem cell-like memory cells. The sequencing sample was made of naive CD4+ T cells from blood. The V call is TRBV5-1, the J call TRBJ2-5; D might be TRBD1 (6 bases). The origin of this receptor is a woman aged 18-29 years in good health. The CDR3 loop reads CASSLGQFQETQYF. The CDR3 nucleotides read TGCGCCAGCAGCCTAGGACAGTTCCAAGAGACCCAGTACTTC.